Below are 19 T cell receptor beta chains sequenced from a single sample in a study of shared clonotypes between healthy human individuals. TCRdb's table, derived via immunoSEQ multiplex PCR, lists solely in-frame clones and lacks some. The sample lists 2 million to 2.5 million clones, about 92% occurring once. Terminally differentiated effector memory CD45RA+ cells were excluded by CCR7 positive selection of CD45RO-negative cells. Sequencing used naive CD8+ T cells from PBMCs. These TCRs come from a young man in good health. Some clones in this sample may be carry-over from other donors' samples.

The CDR3, as DNA: TGCAGCATCCGGACTAGCTTATATGAGCAGTTCTTC. Translation gives CSIRTSLYEQFF. The chain couples TRBV29-1 to TRBJ2-1, with TRBD2 identical over 8 bases. This CDR3 region has 12 residues. Per the germline V gene, CDR1 is SQVTM and CDR2 is ANQGSEA. V was clipped by 8 bases and J by 8 bases; unmatched bases: 8.

This clone was detected once. Other nucleotide sequences in the sample specify the same CDR3. The chain recombines TRBV15 with TRBJ2-7, with 7 nucleotides matching TRBD1. Germline trimming cut 0 bases from V and 0 bases from J; bases unmatched to any gene: 2. In germline, CDR1 is LNHNV, CDR2 YYDKDF (reference sequence). The CDR3 sequence is 15 residues long. The CDR3 bases are TGTGCCACCAGCAGAGATAGGGACAGCTCCTACGAGCAGTACTTC. This sequence encodes CATSRDRDSSYEQYF.

A note on this clone: One end of the junction is discordant with germline, which a read error may explain. The chain recombines TRBV6-5 with TRBJ1-1; D ambiguous. The germline V gene has CDR1 MNHEY and CDR2 SVGAGI. This CDR3 comprises 15 residues. CDR3 DNA: TGTGCCAGCAGATACTCGAGGGAGGCTGCCACTGAAGCTTTCTTT. Amino acids: CASRYSREAATEAFF.

The chain is built from TRBV11-2 and TRBJ2-1; 8 bases agree with TRBD2. V lost 3 bases, J lost 2 bases, and 6 bases stayed unmatched. Germline V gives CDR1 SGHAT, CDR2 FQNNGV. CDR3 length: 16 residues. The CDR3 loop is CASSFISGSPYNEQFF. DNA for the CDR3: TGTGCCAGCAGCTTCATAAGCGGGAGTCCCTACAATGAGCAGTTCTTC.

The chain joins TRBV13 to TRBJ2-2; D remains ambiguous. The CDR3 runs 16 residues. V shed 0 bases and J shed 1 base, with 9 bases lying between them. Germline V gene lookup returns CDR1 PRHDT and CDR2 FYEKMQ (reference sequence). This CDR3 is CASSLGHEWNTGELFF. The CDR3 DNA is TGTGCCAGCAGCTTAGGCCATGAGTGGAACACCGGGGAGCTGTTTTTT.

The chain has TRBV6-5 and TRBJ2-1; 10 positions agree with TRBD1. Germline values: CDR1 MNHEY, CDR2 SVGAGI. The J segment lost 7 bases and the V segment lost 6 bases, leaving 9 bases of the junction unmatched. There are 15 residues in the CDR3. CDR3 nucleotides: TGTGCCAGCAGATCCGGGACAGGGGCTGGGAATGAGCAGTTCTTC. Its protein product is CASRSGTGAGNEQFF.

V usage is TRBV30 and J usage is TRBJ2-4, with TRBD1 identical over 7 bases. V lost 5 bases, J lost 0 bases, and 10 bases stayed unmatched. This CDR3 is built from 16 residues. Germline CDR1 reads GTSNPN; CDR2 reads SVGIG (reference sequence). CDR3: CAWGDRTVIAKNIQYF. CDR3 in DNA: TGTGCCTGGGGGGACAGAACCGTAATAGCCAAAAACATTCAGTACTTC.

This clone was counted a single time. This sequence joins TRBV7-8 and TRBJ2-1; no clear D gene. Germline V gives CDR1 SGHVS, CDR2 FQNEAQ. V was clipped by 5 bases and J by 3 bases, with 11 bases between them. The CDR3 sequence is 14 residues long. The CDR3 sequence is CASSSASGYNEQFF. The CDR3 DNA reads as TGTGCCAGCAGCAGTGCGTCGGGCTACAATGAGCAGTTCTTC.

This chain links TRBV5-1 with TRBJ2-1; 15 bases are a match to TRBD2. The CDR3 totals 17 residues. Germline V gene sequence: CDR1 SGHRS, CDR2 YFSETQ. Losses at the gene ends were 4 bases for V and 2 bases for J; bases not matched to a gene: 4. In DNA form, the CDR3 reads TGCGCCAGCAGCGGACTAGCGGGAGGGCTACCCTACAATGAGCAGTTCTTC. Its translation: CASSGLAGGLPYNEQFF.

V usage is TRBV7-9 and J usage is TRBJ1-1, with D tentatively TRBD1 (5 bases). CDR3 length equals 16 residues. V was cut by 5 bases and J by 1 base, with 17 bases left in between. The germline gives CDR1 SEHNR, CDR2 FQNEAQ (reference sequence). The CDR3 region has the DNA TGTGCCAGCAGCCCCCGGACACCACGGGGGAACACTGAAGCTTTCTTT. This codes for CASSPRTPRGNTEAFF.

The chain employs TRBV4-1 and TRBJ2-7, with unresolved D. Germline V gives CDR1 MGHRA, CDR2 YSYEKL. V lost 1 base and J lost 3, with 4 bases in between. The CDR3 consists of 12 residues. The CDR3 loop is CASSQVDYEQYF. The DNA of the CDR3 is TGCGCCAGCAGCCAAGTGGACTACGAGCAGTACTTC.

This clone was recorded once. The V and J genes are TRBV27 and TRBJ2-7; 7 bases line up with TRBD1. This CDR3 comprises 16 residues. Per germline, CDR1 MNHEY and CDR2 SMNVEV (reference sequence). Unmatched junction bases numbered 14, after V lost 2 bases and J lost 7 bases. CDR3 in DNA: TGTGCCAGCAGTTTACTTGGTGGCCAGGGGGAAGGAGAGCAGTACTTC. It encodes CASSLLGGQGEGEQYF.

This chain links TRBV2 with TRBJ2-2; TRBD2 aligns across 9 bases. Germline CDR1 is SNHLY and CDR2 is FYNNEI. This CDR3 is 15 amino acids long. With 4 bases clipped from V and 2 bases from J, the junction kept 2 bases outside the gene matches. The DNA for the CDR3 is TGTGCCAGCAGTGTACTAGCGGGTAACACCGGGGAGCTGTTTTTT. Amino acid sequence: CASSVLAGNTGELFF.

The chain has TRBV27 and TRBJ2-2, with 8 bases lining up with TRBD2. Germline V gives CDR1 MNHEY, CDR2 SMNVEV (reference sequence). Germline trimming cut 1 base from V and 4 bases from J; bases unmatched to any gene: 5. CDR3 size: 16 residues. In DNA form, the CDR3 reads TGTGCCAGCAGTTTATACGGGAGGGCCGCCACCGGGGAGCTGTTTTTT. Amino acids: CASSLYGRAATGELFF.

This sequence joins TRBV5-1 and TRBJ2-7, with D perhaps being TRBD1 or TRBD2 (8 bases each). Germline CDR1 is SGHRS and CDR2 is YFSETQ. Trimming pared 4 bases from V and 5 bases from J, leaving 22 bases between. This CDR3 is built from 16 residues. The DNA of the CDR3 is TGCGCCAGCAGCGCACTCGGACAGGGACTAGAAGACGAGCAGTACTTC. Its translation is CASSALGQGLEDEQYF.

This sequence joins TRBV7-8 and TRBJ1-2; perhaps TRBD1 as D (6 bases). Germline lookup yields CDR1 SGHVS and CDR2 FQNEAQ. V shed 5 bases and J shed 1 base, with 23 bases lying between them. This CDR3 comprises 18 residues. The CDR3 nucleotides read TGTGCCAGCAGCGGCTGGGACAAGGAAAATACGAATAACTATGGCTACACCTTC. It specifies CASSGWDKENTNNYGYTF.

V gene TRBV27 combines with J gene TRBJ2-7; 7 positions agree with TRBD2. The CDR3 is 16 residues long. Germline CDR1 and CDR2: MNHEY and SMNVEV (reference sequence). The junction had 12 bases not matched to a gene; V was cut back by 5 bases and J by 2 bases. CDR3 nucleotides: TGTGCCAGCAGTCCCGACTCGAGTGGGGGGGCCTACGAGCAGTACTTC. This translates into CASSPDSSGGAYEQYF.

The chain recombines TRBV6-1 with TRBJ2-7, with TRBD2 identical over 7 bases. This CDR3 has 14 amino acids. V shed 3 bases, J shed 6 bases, and the junction held 8 bases outside the gene matches. In germline, CDR1 is MNHNS, CDR2 SASEGT. The DNA for the CDR3 is TGTGCCAGCAGTGATTATCGGTGGGGGGGCGAGCAGTACTTC. Protein: CASSDYRWGGEQYF.

On this clone itself: The identical CDR3 is also encoded by other nucleotide sequences in the sample. This chain joins TRBV28 and TRBJ1-1, with 8 bases fitting TRBD1. This CDR3 comprises 14 residues. The V gene end was trimmed by 3 bases and the J gene end by 4 bases; junction bases not matched to a gene: 4. The germline V gene encodes CDR1 MDHEN and CDR2 SYDVKM. This CDR3 reads CASSLQGAVTEAFF. The CDR3 region has the DNA TGTGCCAGCAGTTTGCAGGGGGCAGTCACTGAAGCTTTCTTT.